A single sample is the source of the 2 T cell receptor beta chains below, sequenced in a study of T cell changes during pregnancy in multiple sclerosis. Clones were read by immunoSEQ multiplex PCR, and TCRdb kept only the in-frame ones, dropping some. This repertoire shows tens of thousands of clones, about 92% found once; its top ten account for approximately 2.8%. The sample was CD8+ T cells from peripheral blood mononuclear cells, taken in the third trimester of pregnancy. The receptors here all came from a female donor in good health, enrolled as a control in a pregnancy study.

The chain links TRBV7-3 to TRBJ2-1, with D possibly being TRBD2 (5 bases). Germline V gene sequence: CDR1 SGHTA, CDR2 FQGTGA. The V end was cut by 5 bases, the J end by 5 bases, with 10 bases between. CDR3 length: 13 residues. The chain's CDR3 is CASSPEANNEQFF. CDR3 DNA sequence: TGTGCCAGCAGCCCGGAGGCCAACAATGAGCAGTTCTTC.

Here the CDR3 DNA reads TGCGCCAGCAGCCAAGATCGGCTAGCCGGTGAGCAGTTCTTC. Its translation is CASSQDRLAGEQFF. The chain employs TRBV4-3 and TRBJ2-1; possible D gene TRBD2, 5 bases. This CDR3 is built from 14 residues. V shed 0 bases and J shed 9 bases, with 12 bases lying between them. Per germline, CDR1 LGHNA and CDR2 YSLEER.